The clone carrying this TCR beta chain has ten or more counts. The data originate from a study of regulatory T cells in long-lasting Graves disease. Building the TCR beta libraries relied on iRepertoire HTBI primers, and CDR3 regions underwent Arm-PCR. TCRdb reprocessed the multiplex PCR reads via MiXCR and lists one record per CDR3 protein. This table has more than 400,000 distinct CDR3 sequences, around 16% appearing once. The time point is: newly diagnosed GD, antithyroid drugs for less than 3 months. PBMC RNA served as the TCR library source. Trimming cost V 0 bases and J 2 bases; bases outside gene matches: 4. This CDR3 region has 15 residues. Germline V gives CDR1 SGHRS, CDR2 YFSETQ. This sample also belongs to another study, concerning T cells in Graves' hyperthyroidism and ophthalmopathy.

This TCR was recovered from a man aged 35-49 years with Graves disease. Specimen: peripheral blood mononuclear cells (PBMCs), collected at new diagnosis, from a patient treated with antithyroid drugs. The chain is built from TRBV5-1 and TRBJ2-7; 8 positions match TRBD2. Here the CDR3 DNA reads TGCGCCAGCAGCTTGGTTGTAGCGGGGACCTACGAGCAGTACTTC. Amino acid sequence: CASSLVVAGTYEQYF.